This T cell receptor beta chain was recovered during a study of T-cell reconstitution after alpha-beta-depleted transplantation in children. The TCRbeta library was prepared with unique molecular identifiers. TCRdb reprocessed the PCR reads via MiXCR and lists one record per CDR3 protein. The sample shows fewer than 750,000 distinct CDR3 sequences, 23% of them seen only once. Overall study findings and caveats: Expanded graft clones, several hundred of them, were reportedly the source of alpha-beta T cells about two months after transplant.

Ten or more counts support this clonotype. Its antigen is not known. The sample consisted of PBMCs, mostly from graft donor cells, taken 360 days after TCRalphabeta/CD19-depleted stem cell transplant. The TCR originated in a boy less than two years old who had a stem cell transplant for acute myeloid leukemia, so the T cells may come from the graft donor.

In nucleotides, the CDR3 is TGTGCCAGCAGCTTGTGGACCGAGACAGATACGCAGTATTTT. Translation gives CASSLWTETDTQYF. This chain joins TRBV7-2 and TRBJ2-3; D unresolved. V was trimmed by 3 bases and J by 3 bases, leaving 10 bases between them. The CDR3 is made up of 14 amino acids. Germline-derived CDR1 and CDR2 are SGHTA and FQGNSA. The whole variable domain, filled in from reference TRBV7-2 and TRBJ2-3, reads GAGVSQSPSNKVTEKGKDVELRCDPISGHTALYWYRQSLGQGLEFLIYFQGNSAPDKSGLPSDRFSAERTGGSVSTLTIQRTQQEDSAVYLCASSLWTETDTQYFGPGTRLTVL.